This TCR beta chain was obtained from a study of cytomegalovirus exposure and HLA in healthy donors. V gave up 5 bases and J gave up 8 bases, with 15 bases separating them. CDR3 length: 13 amino acids. Germline V gene lookup returns CDR1 LNHDA and CDR2 SQIVND (reference sequence). TCRdb's table, derived via immunoSEQ multiplex PCR, lists solely in-frame clones and lacks some. The data hold about 84,000 clones, with approximately 91% observed a single time. This clone was found a few times. Its antigen remains unknown. Study-level results: High specificity and sensitivity for cytomegalovirus status were reported for the classifier.

The chain links TRBV19 to TRBJ1-1; D is undetermined. The specimen sequenced was PBMCs. The source is a young man in good health and CMV-seronegative. CDR3 DNA: TGTGCCAGTAGTCCCACTCGAATGAGAGAAGCTTTCTTT. This sequence encodes CASSPTRMREAFF. Based on the CDR3 plus reference TRBV19 and TRBJ1-1, the full variable domain is DGGITQSPKYLFRKEGQNVTLSCEQNLNHDAMYWYRQDPGQGLRLIYYSQIVNDFQKGDIAEGYSVSREKKESFPLTVTSAQKNPTAFYLCASSPTRMREAFFGQGTRLTVV.